These 30 T cell receptor beta chains were sequenced from one sample in a study of shared clonotypes between healthy human individuals. Clones were sequenced by immunoSEQ multiplex PCR, and TCRdb holds only the in-frame ones, with some missing. The sample has approximately 2.5 million clones, 93% seen once. Sequences were obtained from naive CD4+ T cells from PBMCs. Subset reported: CD45RA+ positively selected. The receptors were sampled from a man aged 18 to 30 in good health. Some clones in this sample may be carry-over from other donors' samples.

The rearrangement uses TRBV7-8 and TRBJ1-5, with TRBD1 matching 7 bases. Germline CDR1 and CDR2: SGHVS and FQNEAQ. Unmatched junction bases numbered 17, after V lost 5 bases and J lost 7 bases. This CDR3 region has 17 residues. The CDR3 loop reads CASSTRQGGFEGQPQHF. The CDR3 bases are TGTGCCAGCAGCACCAGACAGGGTGGCTTTGAGGGGCAGCCCCAGCATTTT.

The rearrangement uses TRBV7-2 and TRBJ2-3, with TRBD2 identical over 11 bases. V lost 4 bases and J lost 14; bases outside the gene matches: 8. CDR1 and CDR2 from the germline V gene are SGHTA and FQGNSA. The CDR3 runs to 13 residues. In DNA, the CDR3 is TGTGCCAGCAGCTCACAACTAGCGGGAGAAGCGTATTTT. It is translated as CASSSQLAGEAYF.

The V and J genes are TRBV11-2 and TRBJ1-1; D unclear. V was shortened by 1 base and J by 0 bases, with 9 bases between the two germline ends. Germline V lookup: CDR1 SGHAT, CDR2 FQNNGV. The CDR3 is 15 residues long. The CDR3 region has the DNA TGTGCCAGCAGCTTAGTCAAGGGAGTGAACACTGAAGCTTTCTTT. Its protein product is CASSLVKGVNTEAFF.

The chain carries TRBV5-4 and TRBJ1-5; TRBD1 is a possible D gene (5 bases). This CDR3 region has 13 residues. V was shortened by 2 bases and J by 6 bases, with 9 bases between the two germline ends. Germline V lookup: CDR1 SGHNT, CDR2 YYREEE (reference sequence). The chain's CDR3 is CASSLGDGQPQHF. In DNA form, the CDR3 reads TGTGCCAGCAGCTTAGGGGACGGTCAGCCCCAGCATTTT.

J is TRBJ1-1 and V is TRBV10-3, with no clear D. V shed 9 bases and J shed 2 bases, with 13 bases lying between them. Germline V lookup: CDR1 ENHRY, CDR2 SYGVKD. There are 13 residues in the CDR3. CDR3 sequence (DNA): TGTGCCATACGGACGGAGAAAAACACTGAAGCTTTCTTT. Its translation is CAIRTEKNTEAFF.

The CDR3 DNA reads as TGTGCCAGCAGTTTAGGACTAGCGGGAGGGGCAGATACGCAGTATTTT. Its translation: CASSLGLAGGADTQYF. This rearrangement joins TRBV28 to TRBJ2-3, with 15 positions matching TRBD2. The CDR3 spans 16 residues. After removal of 2 bases from V and 4 bases from J, the junction contained 1 base not matched to a gene. Germline CDR1 is MDHEN and CDR2 is SYDVKM.

This clone was recorded only once. This CDR3 reads CASSFLGREFYNEQFF. Here the CDR3 DNA reads TGTGCCAGCAGCTTCCTTGGGCGGGAGTTCTACAATGAGCAGTTCTTC. J is TRBJ2-1 and V is TRBV5-8; 7 positions match TRBD2. The trim removed 2 bases at V and 3 bases at J, leaving 8 bases unmatched. This CDR3 has 16 amino acids. Germline V gives CDR1 SGHTS, CDR2 YDEGEE.

The chain uses TRBV10-3 and TRBJ2-3; D call uncertain. The CDR3 length is 16 residues. Looked up from germline, CDR1 is ENHRY and CDR2 is SYGVKD. V lost 3 bases and J 0 bases, leaving 13 bases between the germline ends. The CDR3: CAISDRAEISTDTQYF. CDR3 nucleotide sequence: TGTGCCATCAGTGATCGGGCAGAAATTAGCACAGATACGCAGTATTTT.

This rearrangement joins TRBV5-1 to TRBJ2-5, with D perhaps matching TRBD2 (5 bases). Germline CDR1 SGHRS, CDR2 YFSETQ. The V and J ends lost 1 base and 2 bases respectively, with 12 bases between them. The CDR3 runs to 15 residues. The CDR3 sequence is CASSLSGWQQETQYF. CDR3 coding DNA: TGCGCCAGCAGCTTGTCGGGGTGGCAGCAAGAGACCCAGTACTTC.

CDR3 residues: CASRSPGLDTDTQYF. CDR3 sequence (DNA): TGTGCCAGCAGAAGTCCGGGACTAGATACAGATACGCAGTATTTT. The V gene is TRBV7-2, the J gene TRBJ2-3, with 8 bases lining up with TRBD2. CDR1 and CDR2 (germline): SGHTA, FQGNSA. The CDR3 runs 15 residues. V was pared by 6 bases and J by 3 bases, with 8 bases of the junction left unmatched. The variable domain in full, with the rest retrieved from reference TRBV7-2 and TRBJ2-3, is GAGVSQSPSNKVTEKGKDVELRCDPISGHTALYWYRQSLGQGLEFLIYFQGNSAPDKSGLPSDRFSAERTGGSVSTLTIQRTQQEDSAVYLCASRSPGLDTDTQYFGPGTRLTVL.

This clone was detected once. The gene calls are TRBV2 and TRBJ2-3; possible D gene TRBD2, 6 bases. V lost 7 bases, J lost 6 bases, and 17 bases lay in between. The CDR3 has 14 amino acids. The germline V gene has CDR1 SNHLY and CDR2 FYNNEI. Written as DNA, the CDR3 is TGTGCCAGCAAACGGGACTCCCTCGGGGATACGCAGTATTTT. Its translation: CASKRDSLGDTQYF.

This chain joins TRBV5-8 and TRBJ2-7; 8 nucleotides align to TRBD2. Unmatched junction bases numbered 14, after V lost 6 bases and J lost 6 bases. CDR1 and CDR2 from the germline V gene are SGHTS and YDEGEE. The CDR3 is 15 residues long. CDR3 coding DNA: TGTGCCAGCAATCTTGGCGGGAGGCTTCAGAGCGAGCAGTACTTC. Protein product: CASNLGGRLQSEQYF.

The chain is built from TRBV9 and TRBJ2-1, with a weak D call TRBD2 (5 bases). Germline V gene lookup returns CDR1 SGDLS and CDR2 YYNGEE. Trimming took off 4 bases at V and 5 bases at J, with 19 bases between the two ends. CDR3 size: 16 residues. The CDR3 DNA is TGTGCCAGCAGCCCCGGGGTGATAGGCGTCCACAATGAGCAGTTCTTC. It translates to CASSPGVIGVHNEQFF.

The chain recombines TRBV19 with TRBJ2-2; 7 nucleotides align to TRBD2. CDR3 size: 15 residues. Per the germline V gene, CDR1 is LNHDA and CDR2 is SQIVND (reference sequence). The ends lost 2 bases at V and 4 bases at J; junction bases unmatched: 4. In DNA, the CDR3 is TGTGCCAGTAGTATACAGTCTAGCGGCACCGGGGAGCTGTTTTTT. It is translated as CASSIQSSGTGELFF.

V is TRBV6-5 and J is TRBJ1-6; 8 nucleotides line up with TRBD1. The V and J ends lost 6 bases and 10 bases, in that order; junction bases with no gene match: 5. This CDR3 has 13 residues. Germline V gene sequence: CDR1 MNHEY, CDR2 SVGAGI. The CDR3 loop is CASRDRAGSPLHF. As DNA, the CDR3 is TGTGCCAGCAGGGACAGGGCCGGCTCACCCCTCCACTTT.

This chain links TRBV18 with TRBJ2-5, with D possibly matching TRBD2 (6 bases). Germline V CDR1 and CDR2: KGHSH, LQKENI. Trimming took off 6 bases at V and 3 bases at J, with 11 bases between the two ends. The CDR3 covers 13 residues. CDR3 amino acids: CASSGTSEETQYF. CDR3 bases: TGTGCCAGCTCCGGGACTTCCGAAGAGACCCAGTACTTC.

The chain has TRBV6-1 and TRBJ2-1; 9 nucleotides agree with TRBD1. The germline V gene has CDR1 MNHNS and CDR2 SASEGT. With 1 base clipped from V and 4 bases from J, the junction kept 2 bases outside the gene matches. This CDR3 has 15 residues. CDR3 in DNA: TGTGCCAGCAGTGAAGACAGGGGGCAATACAATGAGCAGTTCTTC. Its translation is CASSEDRGQYNEQFF.

The chain joins TRBV6-1 to TRBJ1-2; D gene ambiguous. The V gene lost 4 bases and the J gene lost 8 bases, with 20 bases spanning the gap. Germline assignment: CDR1 MNHNS and CDR2 SASEGT. The CDR3 is made up of 15 amino acids. CDR3 DNA: TGTGCCAGCAGTGTTATGACCGGCCCTGGAGGGGGCTACACCTTC. It specifies CASSVMTGPGGGYTF.

The rearrangement uses TRBV27 and TRBJ2-1, with D perhaps matching TRBD2 (6 bases). The V end lost 2 bases, the J end lost 7 bases, and 12 bases lay between the germline ends. In germline, CDR1 is MNHEY, CDR2 SMNVEV (reference sequence). The CDR3 totals 14 residues. This chain's CDR3 is CASSLKEGTNEQFF. As DNA, the CDR3 is TGTGCCAGCAGTTTAAAGGAGGGGACGAATGAGCAGTTCTTC.

The chain's CDR3 is CASSFTGIHEQYF. In nucleotides, the CDR3 is TGTGCCAGCAGTTTCACGGGAATCCACGAGCAGTACTTC. The J gene is TRBJ2-7, the V gene TRBV28; possibly TRBD2 for D (5 bases). The germline CDR1 and CDR2 sequences are MDHEN and SYDVKM. The CDR3 has 13 amino acids. With 3 bases removed from V and 5 bases from J, the gap between germline ends came to 11 bases.

J is TRBJ1-1 and V is TRBV7-2; maybe TRBD1 (6 bases). The germline V gene has CDR1 SGHTA and CDR2 FQGNSA. Trimming removed 2 bases from V and 4 bases from J, with 14 bases in between. This CDR3 is 15 amino acids long. The CDR3 DNA reads TGTGCCAGCAGCTTATTGGTGAAGGGGGGCACTGAAGCTTTCTTT. Encoded protein: CASSLLVKGGTEAFF.

Only one count was recorded for this clone. The chain employs TRBV15 and TRBJ2-7, with D perhaps TRBD1 (5 bases). Trimming shortened V by 1 base and J by 7 bases, and 8 bases separated the two germline ends. The CDR3 has 12 amino acids. Germline assignment: CDR1 LNHNV and CDR2 YYDKDF (reference sequence). CDR3 in DNA: TGTGCCACCAGCAGAGGGGGCGAAGAGCAGTACTTC. Its protein product is CATSRGGEEQYF. Using reference TRBV15 and TRBJ2-7 for the parts outside the CDR3, the full variable domain is DAMVIQNPRYQVTQFGKPVTLSCSQTLNHNVMYWYQQKSSQAPKLLFHYYDKDFNNEADTPDNFQSRRPNTSFCFLDIRSPGLGDTAMYLCATSRGGEEQYFGPGTRLTVT.

The chain has TRBV7-2 and TRBJ2-7; 7 bases align to TRBD1. The CDR3 consists of 14 residues. Germline V gene sequence: CDR1 SGHTA, CDR2 FQGNSA. Losses at the gene ends were 4 bases for V and 7 bases for J; bases not matched to a gene: 10. The CDR3 bases are TGTGCCAGCAGCTCACGACAGGGTTTGATGGAGCAGTACTTC. Translating it yields CASSSRQGLMEQYF.

The chain uses TRBV5-1 and TRBJ2-7; D tentatively fits TRBD1 or TRBD2 (5 bases each). V was clipped by 4 bases and J by 0 bases, with 11 bases between them. CDR3 length equals 14 residues. From germline, CDR1 is SGHRS and CDR2 YFSETQ. The CDR3 DNA is TGCGCCAGCAGCGACCCCGGGACCTCCTACGAGCAGTACTTC. Translation: CASSDPGTSYEQYF.

The chain carries TRBV28 and TRBJ2-5, with a weak D call TRBD1 (5 bases). The CDR3 has 11 residues. V lost 6 bases, J lost 8 bases, and 10 bases lay in between. CDR1 is MDHEN, CDR2 SYDVKM, per germline. This CDR3 reads CASRVTETQYF. In DNA, the CDR3 is TGTGCCAGCAGGGTGACAGAAACCCAGTACTTC.

The gene calls are TRBV18 and TRBJ2-3; D is perhaps TRBD1 (7 bases). The CDR3 extends over 17 amino acids. Germline V gives CDR1 KGHSH, CDR2 LQKENI. Trimming shortened V by 1 base and J by 0 bases, and 14 bases separated the two germline ends. CDR3 amino acids: CASSPLATGTSTDTQYF. The CDR3 DNA sequence: TGTGCCAGCTCACCACTGGCGACAGGGACTAGCACAGATACGCAGTATTTT.

The chain couples TRBV30 to TRBJ2-1, with D possibly matching TRBD2 (6 bases). Trimming took off 4 bases at V and 7 bases at J, with 17 bases between the two ends. Looked up from germline, CDR1 is GTSNPN and CDR2 is SVGIG (reference sequence). The CDR3 runs to 14 residues. CDR3 sequence: CAWIGAPGENEQFF. The CDR3 coding sequence is TGTGCCTGGATAGGGGCCCCGGGAGAGAATGAGCAGTTCTTC. The full variable domain, completed using reference TRBV30 and TRBJ2-1, is SQTIHQWPATLVQPVGSPLSLECTVEGTSNPNLYWYRQAAGRGLQLLFYSVGIGQISSEVPQNLSASRPQDRQFILSSKKLLLSDSGFYLCAWIGAPGENEQFFGPGTRLTVL.

The chain uses TRBV6-1 and TRBJ1-4, with a possible D match to TRBD1 (5 bases). The germline gives CDR1 MNHNS, CDR2 SASEGT. This CDR3 contains 20 residues. The V end was cut by 2 bases, the J end by 8 bases, with 30 bases between. CDR3 coding DNA: TGTGCCAGCAGTGAATTGTCAATCACCTCATTCCGAGCTTGGGGGGAAAAACTGTTTTTT. Protein: CASSELSITSFRAWGEKLFF.

V is TRBV5-1 and J is TRBJ1-4; tentatively, D is TRBD1 (5 bases). The germline gives CDR1 SGHRS, CDR2 YFSETQ. This CDR3 is built from 15 residues. The V end was cut by 6 bases, the J end by 8 bases, with 20 bases between. Here the CDR3 reads CASNFGFQGGEKLFF. DNA for the CDR3: TGCGCCAGCAATTTCGGGTTTCAGGGTGGCGAAAAACTGTTTTTT. Full variable domain (missing parts from reference TRBV5-1 and TRBJ1-4): KAGVTQTPRYLIKTRGQQVTLSCSPISGHRSVSWYQQTPGQGLQFLFEYFSETQRNKGNFPGRFSGRQFSNSRSEMNVSTLELGDSALYLCASNFGFQGGEKLFFGSGTQLSVL.

The V and J genes are TRBV5-1 and TRBJ2-5; D is perhaps TRBD1 or TRBD2 (5 bases each). V was cut by 1 base and J by 4 bases, with 14 bases left in between. CDR1 and CDR2 from the germline V gene are SGHRS and YFSETQ. This CDR3 region has 15 residues. The CDR3 nucleotides are TGCGCCAGCAGCTTGAGGACCCTCGGGGCAGAGACCCAGTACTTC. As protein: CASSLRTLGAETQYF.